This T cell receptor beta chain was documented in a study of T cells in women clearing cervical HPV infection (dated by TCRdb to the late 2010s). For the study in its entirety: The cases were under 30 women with histologically confirmed HPV16-related CIN3 or worse, and 2 of these cases were invasive cancers. Case blood was taken at the visit when the lesion was first identified, whereas control blood was taken when infection was no longer detected. A median age of approximately 30 years was observed in cases versus 38 to 45 in controls, and no significant differences in baseline characteristics were found. The 20 to 25 controls were women who cleared a single incident HPV16 infection within 12 months without developing precancer or cancer. Nested within Costa Rica's Guanacaste HPV Natural History Study, an exploratory proof-of-principle case-control study compared TCR repertoires across cervical HPV16 outcomes. Cases and controls were matched on year of sample collection and on age within five years. Five blinded duplicates per group were added as quality controls, giving about 60 samples: 50 or so participants and some ten replicates. Since only a few of the women had HLA typing available, the possibility that HLA type was acting as a confounder could not be ruled out. Among cases, blood sampling came a median of nearly 150 days after lesion detection, with an interquartile range of about 80 to 230 days. The parent cohort enrolled about 10,000 women aged 18 or older in Guanacaste, Costa Rica, in about 1993 to 1994 and followed the women for 7 to 8 years.

Broader findings and caveats from the paper: TRBV6-7 relative abundance was lower in cases than in controls (roughly 0.11% versus 0.16%; Bonferroni P = 0.0008). Whether associations preceded infection or resulted from infection could not be shown with the cross-sectional design, and effector/memory subsets and HPV-specific T cells were not isolated. Cases were distinguished from controls with an estimated AUC of almost 0.85 by random forest classifiers combining richness and V gene abundances. Because T-cell numbers per sample were unknown, differences in richness could reflect varying T-cell content rather than repertoire biology. CIN3+ cases had significantly higher TCR repertoire richness than controls across sequencing depths, but evenness did not differ between the groups.

Its CDR3 holds 15 amino acids, cysteine through phenylalanine. The CDR3 was read in part: 36 bases, with the frame set at base 1. Between the V and J ends, shortened by 2 bases and 2 bases respectively, the junction contains 7 bases. From a lookup of the germline V gene, CDR1 and CDR2 are MGHRA and YSYEKL. About this clone: The specificity of this receptor is unknown. The CDR3 extends 3 residues past the end of the read, so its final part is completed from the germline J gene.

TCR beta CDR3 regions were amplified by multiplex PCR from an average of roughly 1.3 ug genomic DNA per sample using the immunoSEQ assay. The assay corrected primer bias using a complete synthetic TCR repertoire to establish an amplification baseline. Amplicons were sequenced on the Illumina platform. In the paper's pipeline: Sequences were error-corrected by clustering with frequency ratios and a modified nearest-neighbor algorithm and were then analyzed in the immunoSEQ Analyzer with IMGT gene definitions. At each rarefaction depth, TCR richness and evenness were averaged across 20 rarefaction repeats, and samples with fewer sequences than that depth were excluded. V, D and J gene relative abundances were compared between groups with Wilcoxon rank sum tests, applying FDR correction. An intraclass correlation of 95% to 97% for TCR richness and an average of about 73% across 65 to 70 gene segments were obtained from the blinded duplicates. Not all clones reach the TCRdb copy of this immuneACCESS table, which keeps in-frame sequences only. Checked studies attribute under half of the gap to unresolved V genes and leave the rest unexplained. The V and J calls and clone size were taken over from that table, and D and trimming were inferred from the DNA. The table for this sample lists 25,000 to 35,000 clones. More than 7% of the sample is held by the ten biggest clonotypes.

Every participant had a single incident cervical HPV16 infection, and prevalent HPV16 infections were excluded. Cervical HPV DNA was detected with MY09/MY11 PCR, and genotyping was done by dot-blot hybridization. Approximately 15 mL of heparinized blood was centrifuged, after which the buffy coat was aliquoted, frozen at -30 degrees C, and then stored at -80 degrees C. QIAGEN kits were used to extract genomic DNA from buffy coat specimens. Sequenced material: blood buffy coat. This receptor was identified in a woman between 18 and 70 years old with a cervical HPV16 infection that either progressed to CIN3+ or cleared (not recorded which). The chain links TRBV4-1 with TRBJ2-6, with a tentative D gene TRBD1 over 6 matching bases. The DNA read from the CDR3 is TGCGCCAGCAGCCAAAACAGGGCTGGGGCCAACGTC. The translation is CASSQNRAGANV. The entire CDR3 protein is CASSQNRAGANVLTF.